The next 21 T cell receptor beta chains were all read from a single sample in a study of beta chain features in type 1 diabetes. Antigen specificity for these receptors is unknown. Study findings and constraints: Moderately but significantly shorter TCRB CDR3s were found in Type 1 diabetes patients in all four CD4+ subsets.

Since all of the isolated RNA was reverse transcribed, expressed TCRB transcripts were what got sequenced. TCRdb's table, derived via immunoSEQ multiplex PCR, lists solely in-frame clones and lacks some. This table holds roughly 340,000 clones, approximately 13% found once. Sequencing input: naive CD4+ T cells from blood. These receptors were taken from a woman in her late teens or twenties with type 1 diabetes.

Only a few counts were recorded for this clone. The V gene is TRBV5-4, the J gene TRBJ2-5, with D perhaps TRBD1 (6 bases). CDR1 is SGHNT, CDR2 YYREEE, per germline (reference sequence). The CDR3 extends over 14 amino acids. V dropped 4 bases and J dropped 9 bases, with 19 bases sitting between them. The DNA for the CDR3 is TGTGCCAGCAGCCCCCCATCGGGACACCAGGCCCAGTACTTC. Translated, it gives CASSPPSGHQAQYF.

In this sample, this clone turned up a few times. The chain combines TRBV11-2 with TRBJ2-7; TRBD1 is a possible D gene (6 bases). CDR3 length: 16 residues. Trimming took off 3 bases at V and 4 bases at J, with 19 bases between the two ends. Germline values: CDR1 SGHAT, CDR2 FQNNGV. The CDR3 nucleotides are TGTGCCAGCAGCTTGCGTCGGGACAAACTGGTGTACGAGCAGTACTTC. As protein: CASSLRRDKLVYEQYF.

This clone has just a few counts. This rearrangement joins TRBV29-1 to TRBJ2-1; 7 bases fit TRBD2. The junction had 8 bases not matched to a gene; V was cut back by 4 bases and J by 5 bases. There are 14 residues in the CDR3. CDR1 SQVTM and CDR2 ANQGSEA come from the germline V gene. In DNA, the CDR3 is TGCAGCGTTGTACAGCTAGCGGAGAACAATGAGCAGTTCTTC. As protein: CSVVQLAENNEQFF.

The CDR3 sequence is CASGYGVLGETQYF. The CDR3 DNA is TGTGCTAGTGGTTACGGGGTACTGGGGGAGACCCAGTACTTC. The chain has TRBV12-5 and TRBJ2-5; perhaps TRBD2 as D (5 bases). The V and J ends lost 4 bases and 5 bases respectively, with 14 bases between them. The CDR3 sequence is 14 residues long. The V gene's germline CDR1 is LGHNT and CDR2 FRNRAP.

CDR3 region: CASSQEVRASFAYEQYV. In DNA, the CDR3 is TGCGCCAGCAGCCAAGAGGTCAGAGCTAGCTTTGCCTACGAGCAGTACGTC. This chain links TRBV4-1 with TRBJ2-7; D is perhaps TRBD2 (5 bases). Per the germline V gene, CDR1 is MGHRA and CDR2 is YSYEKL. V was trimmed by 0 bases and J by 2 bases, leaving 17 bases between them. CDR3 size: 17 residues.

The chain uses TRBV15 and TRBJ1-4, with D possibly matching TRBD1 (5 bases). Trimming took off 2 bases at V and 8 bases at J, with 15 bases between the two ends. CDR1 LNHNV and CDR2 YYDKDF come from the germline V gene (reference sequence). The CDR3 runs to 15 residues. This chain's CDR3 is CATSRSGEFREKLFF. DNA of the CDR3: TGTGCCACCAGCAGATCGGGGGAATTTCGGGAAAAACTGTTTTTT.

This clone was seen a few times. In nucleotides, the CDR3 is TGTGCCTTAGTACAGGGGGGAAGCTATGGCTACACCTTC. This codes for CALVQGGSYGYTF. The chain carries TRBV30 and TRBJ1-2; TRBD1 matches 8 bases. Unmatched junction bases numbered 8, after V lost 7 bases and J lost 4 bases. CDR1 is GTSNPN and CDR2 is SVGIG in the germline V gene (reference sequence). The CDR3 length is 13 residues.

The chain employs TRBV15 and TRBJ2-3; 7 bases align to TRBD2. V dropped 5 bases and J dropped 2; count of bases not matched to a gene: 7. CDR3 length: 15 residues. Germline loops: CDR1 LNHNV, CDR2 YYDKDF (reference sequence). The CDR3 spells CATSAPSGFTDTQYF. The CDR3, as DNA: TGTGCCACCAGCGCACCTAGCGGATTCACAGATACGCAGTATTTT.

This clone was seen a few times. DNA of the CDR3: TGTGCCAGCAGGACCAGGGACACAGATACGCAGTATTTT. This translates into CASRTRDTDTQYF. The chain employs TRBV21-1 and TRBJ2-3; the table calls TRBD1, which could not be checked here. TRBV21-1 is noted as a pseudogene. The CDR3 length is 13 residues.

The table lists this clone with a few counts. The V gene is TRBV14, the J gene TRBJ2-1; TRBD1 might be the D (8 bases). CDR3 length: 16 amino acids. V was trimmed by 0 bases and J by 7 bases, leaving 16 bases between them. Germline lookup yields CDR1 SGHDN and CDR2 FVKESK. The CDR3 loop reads CASSQDPGQGGNEQFF. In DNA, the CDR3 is TGTGCCAGCAGCCAAGACCCCGGACAGGGAGGGAATGAGCAGTTCTTC.

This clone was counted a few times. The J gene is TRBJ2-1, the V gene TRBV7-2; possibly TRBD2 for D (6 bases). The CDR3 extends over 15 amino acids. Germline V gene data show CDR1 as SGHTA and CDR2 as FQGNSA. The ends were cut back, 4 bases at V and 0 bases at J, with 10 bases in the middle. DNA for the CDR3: TGTGCCAGCAGCTGGGACTCAAGCTCCTACAATGAGCAGTTCTTC. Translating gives CASSWDSSSYNEQFF.

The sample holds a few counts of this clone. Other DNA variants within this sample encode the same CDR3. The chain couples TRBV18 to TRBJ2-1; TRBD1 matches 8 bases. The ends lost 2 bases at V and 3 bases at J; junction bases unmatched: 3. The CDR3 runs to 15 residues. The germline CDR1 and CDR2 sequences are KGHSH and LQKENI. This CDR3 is CASSPGTGGYNEQFF. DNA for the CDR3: TGTGCCAGCTCACCAGGGACAGGAGGCTACAATGAGCAGTTCTTC.

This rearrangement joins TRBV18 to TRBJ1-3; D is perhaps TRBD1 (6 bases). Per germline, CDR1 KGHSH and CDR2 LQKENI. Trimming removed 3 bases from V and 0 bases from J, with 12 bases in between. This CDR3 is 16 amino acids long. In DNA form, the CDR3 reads TGTGCCAGCTCACCCATTGGACAGCTCTCTGGAAACACCATATATTTT. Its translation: CASSPIGQLSGNTIYF.

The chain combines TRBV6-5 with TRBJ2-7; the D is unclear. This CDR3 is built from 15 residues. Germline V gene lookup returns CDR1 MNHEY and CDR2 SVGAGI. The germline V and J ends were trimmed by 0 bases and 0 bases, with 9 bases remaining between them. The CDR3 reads CASSYSSIGSYEQYF. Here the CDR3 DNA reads TGTGCCAGCAGTTACTCGTCTATTGGCTCCTACGAGCAGTACTTC.

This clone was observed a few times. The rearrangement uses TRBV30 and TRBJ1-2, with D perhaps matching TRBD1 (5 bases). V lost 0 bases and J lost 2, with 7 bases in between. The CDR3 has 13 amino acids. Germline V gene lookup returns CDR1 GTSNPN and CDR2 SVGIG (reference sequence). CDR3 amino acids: CAWSVPGNYGYTF. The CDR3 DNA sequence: TGTGCCTGGAGTGTACCAGGGAACTATGGCTACACCTTC.

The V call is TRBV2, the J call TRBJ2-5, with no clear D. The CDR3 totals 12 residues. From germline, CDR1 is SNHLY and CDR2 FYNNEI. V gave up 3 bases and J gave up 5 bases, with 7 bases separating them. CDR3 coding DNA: TGTGCCAGCAGTGAGAGGCCGGAGACCCAGTACTTC. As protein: CASSERPETQYF.

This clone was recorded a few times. This CDR3 is CASSPGAAGEAFF. The CDR3 DNA sequence: TGTGCCAGCTCACCGGGCGCTGCTGGTGAAGCTTTCTTT. The J gene is TRBJ1-1, the V gene TRBV18; unclear D gene. CDR1 KGHSH and CDR2 LQKENI come from the germline V gene. The V end lost 3 bases, the J end lost 7 bases, and 12 bases lay between the germline ends. The CDR3 is made up of 13 amino acids.

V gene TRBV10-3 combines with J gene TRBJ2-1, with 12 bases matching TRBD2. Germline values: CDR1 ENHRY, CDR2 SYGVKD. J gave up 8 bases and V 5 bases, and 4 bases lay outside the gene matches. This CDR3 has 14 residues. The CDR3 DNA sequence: TGTGCCATCAGTACTAGCGGGAGGTGGGATGAGCAGTTCTTC. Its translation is CAISTSGRWDEQFF.

In nucleotides, the CDR3 is TGTGCCAGCAGCTTCGGGACAGGGAACACTGAAGCTTTCTTT. Translating it yields CASSFGTGNTEAFF. This chain uses TRBV11-2 with TRBJ1-1, with 8 bases lining up with TRBD1. The CDR3 extends over 14 amino acids. The V and J ends lost 3 bases and 1 base, in that order; junction bases with no gene match: 1. CDR1 and CDR2 (germline): SGHAT, FQNNGV.

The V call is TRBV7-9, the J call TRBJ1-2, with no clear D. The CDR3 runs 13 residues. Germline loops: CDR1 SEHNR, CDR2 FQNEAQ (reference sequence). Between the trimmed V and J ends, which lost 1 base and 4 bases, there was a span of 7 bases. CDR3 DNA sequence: TGTGCCAGCAGCTTAGTAGCCTTCTATGGCTACACCTTC. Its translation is CASSLVAFYGYTF.

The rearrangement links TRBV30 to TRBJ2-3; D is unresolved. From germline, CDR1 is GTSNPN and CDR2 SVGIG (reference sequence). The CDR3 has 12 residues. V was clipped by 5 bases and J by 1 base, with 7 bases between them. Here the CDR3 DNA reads TGTGCCTGGGCGACTGGCACAGATACGCAGTATTTT. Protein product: CAWATGTDTQYF.